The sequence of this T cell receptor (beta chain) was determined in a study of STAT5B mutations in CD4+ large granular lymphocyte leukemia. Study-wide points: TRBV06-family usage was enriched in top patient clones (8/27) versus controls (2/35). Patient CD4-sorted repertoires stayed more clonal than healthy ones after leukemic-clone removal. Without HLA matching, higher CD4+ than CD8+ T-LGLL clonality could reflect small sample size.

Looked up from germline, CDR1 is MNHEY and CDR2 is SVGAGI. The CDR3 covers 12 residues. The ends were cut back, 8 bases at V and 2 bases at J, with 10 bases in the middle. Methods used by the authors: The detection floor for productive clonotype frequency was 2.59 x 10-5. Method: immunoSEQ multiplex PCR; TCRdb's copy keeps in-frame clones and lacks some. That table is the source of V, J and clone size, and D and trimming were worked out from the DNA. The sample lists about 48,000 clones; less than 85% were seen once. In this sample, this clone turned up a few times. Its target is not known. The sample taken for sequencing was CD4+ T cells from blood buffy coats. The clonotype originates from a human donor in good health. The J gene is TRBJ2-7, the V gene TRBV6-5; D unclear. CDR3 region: CASRGGPYEQYF. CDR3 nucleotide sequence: TGTGCCAGCCGCGGCGGACCCTACGAGCAGTACTTC.